This TCR beta chain stems from a study of post-analysis software for immune sequencing data. Study-level findings and limits: TRBV segments more frequent in patients than in controls numbered several and included TRBV5-6, TRBV5-1 and TRBV20-1.

With regard to this clonotype: The antigen is not known.

The CDR3 spans 13 residues. CDR1 is MNHEY and CDR2 is SMNVEV in the germline V gene (reference sequence). Trimming shortened V by 2 bases and J by 2 bases, and 7 bases separated the two germline ends. Researchers reported that TCR beta cDNA libraries carried unique molecular identifiers. TCRdb re-called the PCR reads through MiXCR, storing one row per CDR3 protein. Found here are 450,000 or so distinct CDR3 sequences, roughly 45% of them singletons; the top ten hold 9.5% to 13%. Sample: blood. The sequence came from a girl between 10 and 17 years old with multiple sclerosis. The chain joins TRBV27 to TRBJ2-7, with D unresolved. The CDR3 sequence is CASSLMQAYEQYF. The CDR3 DNA reads TGTGCCAGCAGTTTAATGCAGGCCTACGAGCAGTACTTC.